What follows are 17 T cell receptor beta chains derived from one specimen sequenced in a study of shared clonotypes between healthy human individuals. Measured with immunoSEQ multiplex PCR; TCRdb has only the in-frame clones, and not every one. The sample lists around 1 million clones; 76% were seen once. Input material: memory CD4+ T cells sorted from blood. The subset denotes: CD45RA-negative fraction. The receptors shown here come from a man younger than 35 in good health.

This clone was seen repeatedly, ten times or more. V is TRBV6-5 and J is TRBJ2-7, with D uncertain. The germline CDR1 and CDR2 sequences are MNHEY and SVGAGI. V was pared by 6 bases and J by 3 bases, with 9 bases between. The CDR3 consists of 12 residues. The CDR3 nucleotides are TGTGCCAGCAGCACACCGCTCTACGAGCAGTACTTC. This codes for CASSTPLYEQYF.

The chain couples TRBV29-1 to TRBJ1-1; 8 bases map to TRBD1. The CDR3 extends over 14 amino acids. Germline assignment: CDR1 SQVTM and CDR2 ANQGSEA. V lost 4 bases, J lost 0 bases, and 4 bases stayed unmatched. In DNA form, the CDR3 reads TGCAGCGTTGGGGCAGGGGGCTTGAACACTGAAGCTTTCTTT. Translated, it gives CSVGAGGLNTEAFF.

The CDR3 sequence: CASRGQGGKAQYF. The CDR3 bases are TGTGCCAGCAGGGGGCAGGGAGGAAAGGCGCAGTACTTC. The chain is built from TRBV28 and TRBJ2-7; tentatively, D is TRBD2 (6 bases). The germline V gene has CDR1 MDHEN and CDR2 SYDVKM. CDR3 length: 13 amino acids. The germline V and J ends were trimmed by 6 bases and 9 bases, with 18 bases remaining between them.

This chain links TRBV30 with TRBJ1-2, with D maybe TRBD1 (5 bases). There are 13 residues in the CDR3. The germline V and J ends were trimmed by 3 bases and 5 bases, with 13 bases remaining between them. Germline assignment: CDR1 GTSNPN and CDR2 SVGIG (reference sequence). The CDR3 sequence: CAWRGGGAYGYTF. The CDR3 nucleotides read TGTGCCTGGAGAGGCGGGGGAGCTTATGGCTACACCTTC. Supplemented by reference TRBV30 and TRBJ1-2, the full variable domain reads SQTIHQWPATLVQPVGSPLSLECTVEGTSNPNLYWYRQAAGRGLQLLFYSVGIGQISSEVPQNLSASRPQDRQFILSSKKLLLSDSGFYLCAWRGGGAYGYTFGSGTRLTVV.

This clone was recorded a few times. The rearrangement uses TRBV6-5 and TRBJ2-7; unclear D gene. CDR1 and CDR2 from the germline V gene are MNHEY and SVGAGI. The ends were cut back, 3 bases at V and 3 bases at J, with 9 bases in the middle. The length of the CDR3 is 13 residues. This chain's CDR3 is CASSYTAGYEQYF. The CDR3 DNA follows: TGTGCCAGCAGTTATACGGCAGGCTACGAGCAGTACTTC.

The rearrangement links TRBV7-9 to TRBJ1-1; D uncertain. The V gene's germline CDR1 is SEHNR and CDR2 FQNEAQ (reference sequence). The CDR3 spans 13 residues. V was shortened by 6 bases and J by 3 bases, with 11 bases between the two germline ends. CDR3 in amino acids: CASSSYRDTEAFF. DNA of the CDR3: TGTGCCAGCAGTAGTTACAGAGACACTGAAGCTTTCTTT.

CDR3 amino acids: CASSSKPGQGAIGANVLTF. The CDR3 coding sequence is TGTGCCAGTAGTTCGAAACCGGGACAGGGGGCGATAGGGGCCAACGTCCTGACTTTC. V is TRBV19 and J is TRBJ2-6, with 12 bases matching TRBD1. Germline V gene lookup returns CDR1 LNHDA and CDR2 SQIVND (reference sequence). V lost 5 bases, J lost 4 bases, and 12 bases stayed unmatched. The CDR3 has 19 residues. Based on the CDR3 plus reference TRBV19 and TRBJ2-6, the full variable domain is DGGITQSPKYLFRKEGQNVTLSCEQNLNHDAMYWYRQDPGQGLRLIYYSQIVNDFQKGDIAEGYSVSREKKESFPLTVTSAQKNPTAFYLCASSSKPGQGAIGANVLTFGAGSRLTVL.

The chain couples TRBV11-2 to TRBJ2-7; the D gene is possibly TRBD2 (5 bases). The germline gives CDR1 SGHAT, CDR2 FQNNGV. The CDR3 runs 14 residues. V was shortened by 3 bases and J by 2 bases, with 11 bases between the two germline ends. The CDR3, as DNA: TGTGCCAGCAGCTTTCGGGTCGGGGCCTACGAGCAGTACTTC. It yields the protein CASSFRVGAYEQYF.

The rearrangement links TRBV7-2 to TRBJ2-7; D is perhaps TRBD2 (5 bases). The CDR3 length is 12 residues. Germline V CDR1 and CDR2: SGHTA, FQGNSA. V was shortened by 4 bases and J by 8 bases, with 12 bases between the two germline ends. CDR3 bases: TGTGCCAGCAGCTCCCCCCCCGGGAAGCAGTACTTC. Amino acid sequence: CASSSPPGKQYF.

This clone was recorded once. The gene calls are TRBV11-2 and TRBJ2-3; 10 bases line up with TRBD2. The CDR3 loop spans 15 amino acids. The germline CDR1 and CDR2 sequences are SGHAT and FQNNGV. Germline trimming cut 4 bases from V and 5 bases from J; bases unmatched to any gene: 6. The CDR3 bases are TGTGCCAGCAGCTCGGAGCGGGGGGGCGGAGATACGCAGTATTTT. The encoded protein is CASSSERGGGDTQYF.

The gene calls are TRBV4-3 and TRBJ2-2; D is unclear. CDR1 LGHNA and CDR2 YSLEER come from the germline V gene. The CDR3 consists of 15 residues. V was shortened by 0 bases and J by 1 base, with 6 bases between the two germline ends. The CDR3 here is CASSQDHRNTGELFF. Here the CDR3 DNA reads TGCGCCAGCAGCCAAGATCATCGGAACACCGGGGAGCTGTTTTTT.

Written as DNA, the CDR3 is TGCGCCAGCAGCCAAGGACAGCTATATAATGAAAAACTGTTTTTT. Its translation: CASSQGQLYNEKLFF. The J gene is TRBJ1-4, the V gene TRBV4-1; weak D call: TRBD1 (5 bases). The CDR3 sequence is 15 residues long. Trimming left V 1 base short and J 4 bases short, with 10 bases between. Germline V gene sequence: CDR1 MGHRA, CDR2 YSYEKL.

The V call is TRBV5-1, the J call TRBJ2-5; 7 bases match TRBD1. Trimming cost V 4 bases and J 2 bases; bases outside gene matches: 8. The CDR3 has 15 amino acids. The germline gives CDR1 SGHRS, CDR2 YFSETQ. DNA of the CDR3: TGCGCCAGCAGCGTGACAGGGTCAAAACAAGAGACCCAGTACTTC. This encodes CASSVTGSKQETQYF.

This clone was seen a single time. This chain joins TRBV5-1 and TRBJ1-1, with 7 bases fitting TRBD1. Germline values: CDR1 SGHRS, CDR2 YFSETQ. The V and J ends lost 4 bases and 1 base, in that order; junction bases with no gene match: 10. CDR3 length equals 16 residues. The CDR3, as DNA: TGCGCCAGCAGCATAGACACAGGGGTGGGGAACACTGAAGCTTTCTTT. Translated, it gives CASSIDTGVGNTEAFF.

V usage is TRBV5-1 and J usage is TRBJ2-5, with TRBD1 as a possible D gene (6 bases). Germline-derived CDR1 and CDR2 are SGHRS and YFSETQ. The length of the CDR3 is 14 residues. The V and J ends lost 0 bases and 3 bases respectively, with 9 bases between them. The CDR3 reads CASSLARGEETQYF. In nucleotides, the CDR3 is TGCGCCAGCAGCTTGGCCAGGGGAGAAGAGACCCAGTACTTC.

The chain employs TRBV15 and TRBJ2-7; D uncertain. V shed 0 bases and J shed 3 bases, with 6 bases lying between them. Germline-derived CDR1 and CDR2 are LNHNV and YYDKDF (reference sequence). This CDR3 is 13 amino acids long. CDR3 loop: CATSRDTGYEQYF. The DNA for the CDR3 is TGTGCCACCAGCAGAGATACGGGCTACGAGCAGTACTTC.

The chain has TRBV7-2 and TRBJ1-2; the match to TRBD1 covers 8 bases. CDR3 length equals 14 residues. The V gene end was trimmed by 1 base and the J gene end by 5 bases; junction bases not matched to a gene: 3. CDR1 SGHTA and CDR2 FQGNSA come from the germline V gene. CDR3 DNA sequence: TGTGCCAGCAGCTTAGGGGGGACAGGTTATGGCTACACCTTC. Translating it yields CASSLGGTGYGYTF. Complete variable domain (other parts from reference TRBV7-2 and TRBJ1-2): GAGVSQSPSNKVTEKGKDVELRCDPISGHTALYWYRQSLGQGLEFLIYFQGNSAPDKSGLPSDRFSAERTGGSVSTLTIQRTQQEDSAVYLCASSLGGTGYGYTFGSGTRLTVV.